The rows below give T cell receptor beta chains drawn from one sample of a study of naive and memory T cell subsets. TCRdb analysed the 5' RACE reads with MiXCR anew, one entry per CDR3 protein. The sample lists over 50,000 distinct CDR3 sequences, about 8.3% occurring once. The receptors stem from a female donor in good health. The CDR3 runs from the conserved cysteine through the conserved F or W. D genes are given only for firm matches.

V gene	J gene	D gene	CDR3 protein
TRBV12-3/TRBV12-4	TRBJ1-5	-	CASSDDGLLQPQHF
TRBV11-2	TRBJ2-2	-	CASSYRDGNTGELFF
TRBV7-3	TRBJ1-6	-	CASSLTGEGYSPLHF
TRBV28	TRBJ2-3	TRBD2	CASSSNSGVPTDTQYF
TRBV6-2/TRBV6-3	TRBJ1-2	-	CASFPLGYTF
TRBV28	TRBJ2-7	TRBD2	CASSPTGLPGYEQYF
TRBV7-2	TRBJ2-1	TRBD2	CASSRGGGDIYNEQFF
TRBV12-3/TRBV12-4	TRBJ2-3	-	CASMGGAVPDTQYF
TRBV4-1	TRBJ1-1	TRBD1	CASSQNRDRANTEAFF
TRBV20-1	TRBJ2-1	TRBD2	CSAMGLAGGFF
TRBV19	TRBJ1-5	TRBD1	CASSSGQGGNQPQHF
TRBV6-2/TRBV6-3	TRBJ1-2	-	CASSYSLTVGGTDGYTF
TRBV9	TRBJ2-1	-	CASSVAGSDEQFF
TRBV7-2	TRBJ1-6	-	CASSSQGPLHF
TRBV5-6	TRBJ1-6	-	CASSSRGSYNSPLHF
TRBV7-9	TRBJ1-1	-	CASSPPLRGEAFF
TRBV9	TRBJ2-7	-	CASSVEYRSSEQYF
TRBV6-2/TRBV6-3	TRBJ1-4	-	CASSYAQLSSEKLFF
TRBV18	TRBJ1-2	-	CASSPGLGYTF
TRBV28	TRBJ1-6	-	CASSFPSTGLNDSPLHF
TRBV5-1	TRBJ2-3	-	CASSLFEGADTQYF